Sequencing of this T cell receptor beta chain was carried out in a study of PD-L1 blockade in urothelial cancer. Study summary: Most patients, about 85% of the roughly 29, were males with bladder-origin cancer.

The CDR3 totals 16 residues. CDR1 is LNHDA and CDR2 is SQIVND in the germline V gene (reference sequence). Trimming pared 6 bases from V and 5 bases from J, leaving 22 bases between. Some clones are missing from TCRdb's copy, which holds only in-frame ones; the method was immunoSEQ multiplex PCR. Seen here are approximately 51,000 clones, 70% to 90% observed once, and the top ten hold around 16%. The chain joins TRBV19 to TRBJ1-2; perhaps TRBD1 as D (6 bases). This receptor was identified in a man aged 55-75 years with urothelial cancer. The source was PBMCs, collected around atezolizumab (anti-PD-L1) treatment. CDR3 nucleotide sequence: TGTGCCAGTAGCTTGACAGGCCTCCATACCGATTATGGCTACACCTTC. Translated, it gives CASSLTGLHTDYGYTF. Drawing the rest from reference TRBV19 and TRBJ1-2, the complete variable domain is DGGITQSPKYLFRKEGQNVTLSCEQNLNHDAMYWYRQDPGQGLRLIYYSQIVNDFQKGDIAEGYSVSREKKESFPLTVTSAQKNPTAFYLCASSLTGLHTDYGYTFGSGTRLTVV.